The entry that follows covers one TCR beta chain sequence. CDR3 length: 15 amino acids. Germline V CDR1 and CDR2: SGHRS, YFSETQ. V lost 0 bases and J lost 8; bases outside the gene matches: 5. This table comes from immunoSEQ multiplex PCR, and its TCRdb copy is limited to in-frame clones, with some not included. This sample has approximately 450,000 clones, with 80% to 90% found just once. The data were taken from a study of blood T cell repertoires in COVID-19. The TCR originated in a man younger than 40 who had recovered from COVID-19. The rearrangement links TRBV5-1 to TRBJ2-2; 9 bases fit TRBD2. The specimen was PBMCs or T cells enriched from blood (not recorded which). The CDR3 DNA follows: TGCGCCAGCAGCTTGGAACTAGCGGGCAGAGGGGAGCTGTTTTTT. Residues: CASSLELAGRGELFF.